What follows is one TCR beta chain and its context. The data stem from a study of blood T cell repertoires in COVID-19. Original handling: Quantification of nucleated cells was approximated via reference gene primer amplification. The repertoire was sequenced with immunoSEQ multiplex PCR; TCRdb's copy has only in-frame clones and lacks some. Clonal size and the V and J genes are those of that table, whereas D and trimming came from the DNA. The sample comprises 40,000 to 55,000 clones, around 84% of which are singletons, and about 4.1% rests with the top ten. Unmatched junction bases numbered 6, after V lost 8 bases and J lost 8 bases. This CDR3 has 14 amino acids. CDR1 MNHEY and CDR2 SVGAGI come from the germline V gene.

V usage is TRBV6-5 and J usage is TRBJ1-6, with 10 bases lining up with TRBD1. Input material: peripheral blood. The receptor was isolated from a man aged 50 or older with active COVID-19. As DNA, the CDR3 is TGTGCCAGCTCCTCGGGACAGGGGTATTCACCCCTCCACTTT. It encodes CASSSGQGYSPLHF.